A selection of T cell receptor beta chains follows, all from one sample in a study of blood T cell repertoires in COVID-19. Generated by immunoSEQ multiplex PCR, the TCRdb table keeps only in-frame clones and is missing some. The sample has approximately 170,000 clones; less than 90% are singletons. Sequencing used PBMCs or T cells enriched from blood (not recorded which). All receptors come from a woman between 50 and 59 years old who had recovered from COVID-19. Each CDR3 is given with its conserved first and last residue. D genes are given only for firm matches. Not every row has a clone size; where given, it reads once, few, many or a size class.

cdr3_nt: TGTGCCAGCAGCGTAGCCGCTAATGAAAAACTGTTTTTT
cdr3_aa: CASSVAANEKLFF
d_call: .
v_call: TRBV9
clone_size: once
j_call: TRBJ1-4

cdr3_nt: TGTGCCAGCAGCTTAGATCGGAGGGCTAATTCACCCCTCCACTTT
cdr3_aa: CASSLDRRANSPLHF
d_call: .
v_call: TRBV11-3
clone_size: .
j_call: TRBJ1-6

cdr3_nt: TGCAGCGTAAACAGGGCCTACGAGCAGTACTTC
cdr3_aa: CSVNRAYEQYF
d_call: .
v_call: TRBV29-1
clone_size: .
j_call: TRBJ2-7

cdr3_nt: TGTGCCAGCAGCTTCGGTATAGACAGATATCAGCCCCAGCATTTT
cdr3_aa: CASSFGIDRYQPQHF
d_call: .
v_call: TRBV5-5
clone_size: .
j_call: TRBJ1-5

cdr3_nt: TGTGCCAGCAGCGTAGATTCCCAGCGGGGCAGGGAAACCCAGTACTTC
cdr3_aa: CASSVDSQRGRETQYF
d_call: TRBD2
v_call: TRBV9
clone_size: .
j_call: TRBJ2-5

cdr3_nt: TGCGCCAGCAGCCTTACAGGATTCGGCACAGATACGCAGTATTTT
cdr3_aa: CASSLTGFGTDTQYF
d_call: .
v_call: TRBV4-3
clone_size: .
j_call: TRBJ2-3

cdr3_nt: TGTGCCAGCAGCTTATCTCTGAACACTGAAGCTTTCTTT
cdr3_aa: CASSLSLNTEAFF
d_call: .
v_call: TRBV11-2
clone_size: .
j_call: TRBJ1-1

cdr3_nt: TGCAGCGTTACGGGGAGAATGTCGAACACTGAAGCTTTCTTT
cdr3_aa: CSVTGRMSNTEAFF
d_call: .
v_call: TRBV29-1
clone_size: .
j_call: TRBJ1-1

cdr3_nt: TGTGCCAGCAGCTTTCGGGAGGGGAATGAGCAGTTCTTC
cdr3_aa: CASSFREGNEQFF
d_call: TRBD2
v_call: TRBV7-3
clone_size: .
j_call: TRBJ2-1

cdr3_nt: TGTGCCATCAGTGAGTCTATACTAGCGGGAGGCAATGAGCAGTTCTTC
cdr3_aa: CAISESILAGGNEQFF
d_call: TRBD2
v_call: TRBV10-3
clone_size: once
j_call: TRBJ2-1

cdr3_nt: TGTGCCAGCAGTGAATTACAATACACAGATACGCAGTATTTT
cdr3_aa: CASSELQYTDTQYF
d_call: .
v_call: TRBV6-1
clone_size: .
j_call: TRBJ2-3

cdr3_nt: TGTGCCAGTACCCAGACAGGGGATGTTCAGCCCCAGCATTTT
cdr3_aa: CASTQTGDVQPQHF
d_call: TRBD1
v_call: TRBV19
clone_size: .
j_call: TRBJ1-5

cdr3_nt: TGCGCCAGCAGCCAAGTGGGACTAGCGGGGGCTAACTACGAGCAGTACTTC
cdr3_aa: CASSQVGLAGANYEQYF
d_call: TRBD2
v_call: TRBV4-1
clone_size: .
j_call: TRBJ2-7

cdr3_nt: TGTGCCACCAGCAGAGAATTCATAGGGGGGGCGGACGAGCAGTACTTC
cdr3_aa: CATSREFIGGADEQYF
d_call: .
v_call: TRBV15
clone_size: .
j_call: TRBJ2-7

cdr3_nt: TGCGCCAGCAGCTTGACAGCCACAAACACTGAAGCTTTCTTT
cdr3_aa: CASSLTATNTEAFF
d_call: .
v_call: TRBV5-1
clone_size: .
j_call: TRBJ1-1

cdr3_nt: TGTGCCAGCAGCTTAGCCCCTGAGGAGACCCAGTACTTC
cdr3_aa: CASSLAPEETQYF
d_call: .
v_call: TRBV7-2
clone_size: .
j_call: TRBJ2-5

cdr3_nt: TGCAGCGTTGAACTAGCGGGGGACCTCAACTACGAGCAGTACTTC
cdr3_aa: CSVELAGDLNYEQYF
d_call: TRBD2
v_call: TRBV29-1
clone_size: .
j_call: TRBJ2-7

cdr3_nt: TGCGCCAGCAGGCTCGGACAGGAGAACACTGAAGCTTTCTTT
cdr3_aa: CASRLGQENTEAFF
d_call: TRBD1
v_call: TRBV4-1
clone_size: .
j_call: TRBJ1-1

cdr3_nt: TGTGCCAGCAGTCCGCCAAACCCTTCCAGTGCACCCCTCCACTTT
cdr3_aa: CASSPPNPSSAPLHF
d_call: .
v_call: TRBV28
clone_size: .
j_call: TRBJ1-6

cdr3_nt: TGCAGCGTTGTTTCTGGGAGGACTGAAGCTTTCTTT
cdr3_aa: CSVVSGRTEAFF
d_call: .
v_call: TRBV29-1
clone_size: once
j_call: TRBJ1-1

cdr3_nt: TGTGCCACCAGCAGAGACGCTCGGGGACAGGGGTGGACTGAAGCTTTCTTT
cdr3_aa: CATSRDARGQGWTEAFF
d_call: TRBD1
v_call: TRBV15
clone_size: .
j_call: TRBJ1-1

cdr3_nt: TGCGCCAGCAGCTTGGTCCTCGGGGGTCAAGAGACCCAGTACTTC
cdr3_aa: CASSLVLGGQETQYF
d_call: .
v_call: TRBV5-1
clone_size: .
j_call: TRBJ2-5

cdr3_nt: TGTGCCAGCAGCGTTGGGGAGCTGAACACTGAAGCTTTCTTT
cdr3_aa: CASSVGELNTEAFF
d_call: .
v_call: TRBV9
clone_size: .
j_call: TRBJ1-1

cdr3_nt: TGTGCCAGTAGTGCCCCGGGACTAGCGAAAGAGACCCAGTACTTC
cdr3_aa: CASSAPGLAKETQYF
d_call: TRBD2
v_call: TRBV19
clone_size: .
j_call: TRBJ2-5

cdr3_nt: TGTGCCAGTAGTCCTCGGGGGACTAGCGGGATAGCAGATACGCAGTATTTT
cdr3_aa: CASSPRGTSGIADTQYF
d_call: TRBD2
v_call: TRBV19
clone_size: .
j_call: TRBJ2-3

cdr3_nt: TGTGCCAGCAGCCTCGTATACAGGGCTCAAGAGACCCAGTACTTC
cdr3_aa: CASSLVYRAQETQYF
d_call: .
v_call: TRBV3-1/TRBV3-2
clone_size: .
j_call: TRBJ2-5

cdr3_nt: TGTGCCAGCAGCGTAGATCAGGGTTCCTCCTACGAGCAGTACTTC
cdr3_aa: CASSVDQGSSYEQYF
d_call: .
v_call: TRBV9
clone_size: .
j_call: TRBJ2-7

cdr3_nt: TGTGCCAGCAGTAGGGACAGCCAATCCTACGAGCAGTACTTC
cdr3_aa: CASSRDSQSYEQYF
d_call: TRBD1
v_call: TRBV25-1
clone_size: .
j_call: TRBJ2-7

cdr3_nt: TGTGCCAGCAGCGTACCGTACTACTCCTACGAGCAGTACTTC
cdr3_aa: CASSVPYYSYEQYF
d_call: .
v_call: TRBV9
clone_size: .
j_call: TRBJ2-7

cdr3_nt: TGTGCCAGCTCGCCCGGACAGGGGAGCTCCTACAATGAGCAGTTCTTC
cdr3_aa: CASSPGQGSSYNEQFF
d_call: TRBD1
v_call: TRBV18
clone_size: .
j_call: TRBJ2-1

cdr3_nt: TGTGCCAGCAGCTCCCTGAGGGCAAATGAGCAGTTCTTC
cdr3_aa: CASSSLRANEQFF
d_call: .
v_call: TRBV7-8
clone_size: once
j_call: TRBJ2-1

cdr3_nt: TGTGCCAGCAGTTTCGCCCGGGGGTACTCACCCCTCCACTTT
cdr3_aa: CASSFARGYSPLHF
d_call: .
v_call: TRBV27
clone_size: .
j_call: TRBJ1-6

cdr3_nt: TGTGCCAGCAGCCAAGAAGAAAATTCGGACAGGGGGCGAGAAAGCCTAATGGATACGCAGTATTTT
cdr3_aa: CASSQEENSDRGRESLMDTQYF
d_call: TRBD1
v_call: TRBV3-1/TRBV3-2
clone_size: .
j_call: TRBJ2-3

cdr3_nt: TGTGCCAGCAGTGAATTTTCTGGGACTGCTGACAATGAGCAGTTCTTC
cdr3_aa: CASSEFSGTADNEQFF
d_call: .
v_call: TRBV25-1
clone_size: once
j_call: TRBJ2-1

cdr3_nt: TGTGCCAGCAGCTTAGCGCGACAGCTTGCAACTAATGAAAAACTGTTTTTT
cdr3_aa: CASSLARQLATNEKLFF
d_call: .
v_call: TRBV7-2
clone_size: few
j_call: TRBJ1-4

cdr3_nt: TGTGCCAGTAGCGGAGTCTTCTCCTACGAGCAGTACTTC
cdr3_aa: CASSGVFSYEQYF
d_call: .
v_call: TRBV19
clone_size: .
j_call: TRBJ2-7

cdr3_nt: TGTGCCAGTGCGGACATTAGCAATCAGCCCCAGCATTTT
cdr3_aa: CASADISNQPQHF
d_call: .
v_call: TRBV19
clone_size: .
j_call: TRBJ1-5

cdr3_nt: TGTGCCAGCAGCGTAGGGGGGGTCCAAGAGACCCAGTACTTC
cdr3_aa: CASSVGGVQETQYF
d_call: .
v_call: TRBV9
clone_size: once
j_call: TRBJ2-5

cdr3_nt: TGTGCCAGTAGTCGCGACAGATTAAACACTGAAGCTTTCTTT
cdr3_aa: CASSRDRLNTEAFF
d_call: .
v_call: TRBV19
clone_size: .
j_call: TRBJ1-1

cdr3_nt: TGTGCCAGCAGCCAAGCCCGGGGGCTAGCGGGAGACAATGAGCAGTTCTTC
cdr3_aa: CASSQARGLAGDNEQFF
d_call: TRBD2
v_call: TRBV3-1/TRBV3-2
clone_size: .
j_call: TRBJ2-1

cdr3_nt: TGTGCCAGCAGCCGGACTAGCGGACGCACAGATACGCAGTATTTT
cdr3_aa: CASSRTSGRTDTQYF
d_call: TRBD2
v_call: TRBV7-9
clone_size: once
j_call: TRBJ2-3

cdr3_nt: TGTGCCACCAGGGGTCCCGGGAGCAATTACGAGCAGTACTTC
cdr3_aa: CATRGPGSNYEQYF
d_call: .
v_call: TRBV15
clone_size: .
j_call: TRBJ2-7

cdr3_nt: TGTGCCAGCAGTGAAAAGGCGGGCAGTTTGGACGAGCAGTACTTC
cdr3_aa: CASSEKAGSLDEQYF
d_call: .
v_call: TRBV2
clone_size: .
j_call: TRBJ2-7

cdr3_nt: TGTGCCAGCAGCTTAGCCAGGGGGCACTATGGCTACACCTTC
cdr3_aa: CASSLARGHYGYTF
d_call: TRBD1
v_call: TRBV7-2
clone_size: few
j_call: TRBJ1-2

cdr3_nt: TGTGCCAGCAGCTTAGCTCTTCCGCGGACAGGTGGTGATGAGCAGTTCTTC
cdr3_aa: CASSLALPRTGGDEQFF
d_call: TRBD1
v_call: TRBV7-6
clone_size: .
j_call: TRBJ2-1

cdr3_nt: TGTGCCAGCAGCTCCGGCGGAGGATCTCAGCCCCAGCATTTT
cdr3_aa: CASSSGGGSQPQHF
d_call: .
v_call: TRBV7-2
clone_size: few
j_call: TRBJ1-5